This passage covers 12 T cell receptor beta chains from one sample sequenced in a study of blood T cell repertoires in COVID-19. The protocol was immunoSEQ multiplex PCR, while the TCRdb copy is restricted to in-frame clones and leaves out a portion. The table records under 200,000 clones, about 86% of them present only once. The sequenced sample was peripheral blood. Receptors originate from a human donor with acute or convalescent COVID-19. The donor label of this sample is uncertain.

The genes are TRBV5-8 and TRBJ2-2; D possibly corresponds to TRBD1 (5 bases). The CDR3 is 15 amino acids. Looked up from germline, CDR1 is SGHTS and CDR2 is YDEGEE. Trimming left V 1 base short and J 1 base short, with 8 bases between. CDR3 sequence reads: CASSLYRRNTGELFF. For the CDR3, the DNA is TGTGCCAGCAGCTTGTACAGGAGGAACACCGGGGAGCTGTTTTTT.

This clone has only one observation. For the CDR3, the DNA is TGTGCCAGAAGCGTTACCCCGACTAGCGGGGGGCTCCTTTCCGACAATGAGCAGTTCTTC. This codes for CARSVTPTSGGLLSDNEQFF. The chain links TRBV5-3 to TRBJ2-1, with TRBD2 matching over 13 bases. TRBV5-3 is an open reading frame whose function is uncertain. Trimming removed 4 bases from V and 5 bases from J; junction bases left unmatched: 18. The CDR3 loop spans 20 amino acids.

The rearrangement joins TRBV27 to TRBJ1-2; 8 positions match TRBD1. Germline CDR1 MNHEY, CDR2 SMNVEV (reference sequence). The CDR3 has 15 amino acids. With V trimmed by 5 bases and J by 3 bases, 8 bases remained unmatched. DNA of the CDR3: TGTGCCAGCAGTGGCCACAAACAGGGGGACTATGGCTACACCTTC. Its protein product is CASSGHKQGDYGYTF.

In nucleotides, the CDR3 is TGCGCCAGCAGCTTGGGGGTCACCAACAGGCATACCCTGAACACTGAAGCTTTCTTT. It translates to CASSLGVTNRHTLNTEAFF. The V gene is TRBV5-1, the J gene TRBJ1-1, with a tentative D call TRBD1 (5 bases). CDR1 and CDR2 (germline): SGHRS, YFSETQ. Trimming took 0 bases from V and 0 from J, leaving 21 bases between them. The CDR3 totals 19 residues.

CDR3 in DNA: TGTGCCAGCACCTCGGGGGAGCGCAATCAGCCCCAGCATTTT. It yields the protein CASTSGERNQPQHF. The V call is TRBV2, the J call TRBJ1-5; maybe TRBD1 (5 bases). Trimming removed 7 bases at V and 2 bases at J, with 12 bases between. The CDR3 totals 14 residues. Per the germline V gene, CDR1 is SNHLY and CDR2 is FYNNEI.

The chain has TRBV7-3 and TRBJ1-1; D might be TRBD1 (6 bases). V was shortened by 5 bases and J by 1 base, with 20 bases between the two germline ends. The CDR3 is 17 amino acids. Germline V gene data show CDR1 as SGHTA and CDR2 as FQGTGA. The CDR3 spells CASSPQPRVGGNTEAFF. The CDR3 DNA reads as TGTGCCAGCAGCCCACAACCCAGGGTAGGGGGGAACACTGAAGCTTTCTTT.

The V gene is TRBV6-5, the J gene TRBJ1-5, with a tentative D call TRBD1 (6 bases). V dropped 8 bases and J dropped 2 bases, with 16 bases sitting between them. Germline V CDR1 and CDR2: MNHEY, SVGAGI. The length of the CDR3 is 15 residues. The CDR3 loop reads CASEDRTPGNQPQHF. For the CDR3, the DNA is TGTGCCAGCGAGGACAGAACCCCAGGCAATCAGCCCCAGCATTTT.

The genes are TRBV6-5 and TRBJ1-6; 10 nucleotides line up with TRBD1. This CDR3 comprises 13 residues. Germline-derived CDR1 and CDR2 are MNHEY and SVGAGI. Trimming removed 7 bases from V and 10 bases from J; junction bases left unmatched: 4. The CDR3 reads CASTGQGGSPLHF. In nucleotides, the CDR3 is TGTGCCAGCACCGGACAGGGGGGATCACCCCTCCACTTT.

This chain links TRBV30 with TRBJ1-1; possibly TRBD1 for D (6 bases). The CDR3 contains 15 residues. Germline CDR1 reads GTSNPN; CDR2 reads SVGIG (reference sequence). In DNA form, the CDR3 reads TGTGCTACAGGGAGGGGAGGGAAGGGGAACACTGAAGCTTTCTTT. It specifies CATGRGGKGNTEAFF. The variable domain in full, with the rest retrieved from reference TRBV30 and TRBJ1-1, is SQTIHQWPATLVQPVGSPLSLECTVEGTSNPNLYWYRQAAGRGLQLLFYSVGIGQISSEVPQNLSASRPQDRQFILSSKKLLLSDSGFYLCATGRGGKGNTEAFFGQGTRLTVV.

This clone was seen a few times. The V gene is TRBV28, the J gene TRBJ2-2; D may be TRBD1 (5 bases). The CDR3 has 15 amino acids. V was trimmed by 8 bases and J by 0 bases, leaving 13 bases between them. Germline V lookup: CDR1 MDHEN, CDR2 SYDVKM. CDR3 sequence (DNA): TGTGCCAGCGGCCTCTCAGGGTCGAACACCGGGGAGCTGTTTTTT. Amino acids: CASGLSGSNTGELFF. The entire variable domain, with the rest obtained from reference TRBV28 and TRBJ2-2, is as follows: DVKVTQSSRYLVKRTGEKVFLECVQDMDHENMFWYRQDPGLGLRLIYFSYDVKMKEKGDIPEGYSVSREKKERFSLILESASTNQTSMYLCASGLSGSNTGELFFGEGSRLTVL.

V is TRBV7-9 and J is TRBJ2-1; TRBD1 matches 10 bases. The CDR3 is 15 amino acids. V lost 5 bases to trimming and J lost 6 bases; unmatched junction nucleotides: 7. Germline CDR1 is SEHNR and CDR2 is FQNEAQ (reference sequence). This CDR3 is CASSPGQGGLNEQFF. The CDR3 DNA reads TGTGCCAGCAGCCCCGGACAGGGGGGACTCAATGAGCAGTTCTTC.

The rearrangement joins TRBV27 to TRBJ2-2, with 11 positions matching TRBD2. The CDR3 consists of 17 residues. V lost 8 bases to trimming and J lost 1 base; unmatched junction nucleotides: 9. CDR1 is MNHEY and CDR2 is SMNVEV in the germline V gene (reference sequence). CDR3 nucleotide sequence: TGTGCCAGCTCTCACCTCACTAGCGGGAGGAACACCGGGGAGCTGTTTTTT. It yields the protein CASSHLTSGRNTGELFF.